The sequence of this T cell receptor beta chain was determined in a study of blood T cell repertoires in COVID-19. Study at large: Donors in the United States, Italy and Spain gave samples during acute or convalescent COVID-19. T cells, B-cell-depleted T cells, or PBMCs provided the cDNA or gDNA that served as material.

Original data processing: Amplifying reference gene primers gave estimates of nucleated cell counts. The method was immunoSEQ multiplex PCR; TCRdb's version includes in-frame clones alone and lacks a portion of them. V and J calls and clone size come straight from that table; D and trimming were deduced from the DNA. The table includes over 75,000 clones, 80% to 90% detected once. Patients of the Seattle cohort, enrolled during active infection, were followed longitudinally. The CDR3 covers 14 residues. CDR1 is SGDLS and CDR2 is YYNGEE in the germline V gene. After removal of 4 bases from V and 5 bases from J, the junction contained 7 bases not matched to a gene.

The TCR sequence derives from a human donor with COVID-19, enrolled during active disease. The donor label of this sample is uncertain. The gene calls are TRBV9 and TRBJ2-5; TRBD2 agrees at 8 bases. Sequencing was carried out using peripheral blood. In nucleotides, the CDR3 is TGTGCCAGCAGCTGGACCCCGGGAGGGGAGACCCAGTACTTC. Its protein is CASSWTPGGETQYF.